Shown below are 23 T cell receptor beta chains from a single sample sequenced in a study of metastatic and nonmetastatic thyroid tumors. MiXCR re-clonotyped the PCR reads for TCRdb. Of 50,000 to 65,000 clones in the sample, about 15% are singletons; the top ten hold 2.5% to 3%. Among the patients, none had received any treatment before thyroid surgery. Sequencing was performed on blood. These receptors came from a female donor with papillary thyroid cancer or a benign thyroid nodule (not recorded which). Some clones in this sample may be carry-over from other donors' samples.

Many counts were recorded for this clone. The rearrangement joins TRBV18 to TRBJ2-3; no reliable D call. There are 14 residues in the CDR3. The germline V and J ends were trimmed by 3 bases and 0 bases, with 7 bases remaining between them. Germline-derived CDR1 and CDR2 are KGHSH and LQKENI. CDR3 amino acids: CASSPGSSTDTQYF. In nucleotides, the CDR3 is TGTGCCAGCTCACCGGGGTCGAGCACAGATACGCAGTATTTT. Using reference TRBV18 and TRBJ2-3 for the parts outside the CDR3, the full variable domain is NAGVMQNPRHLVRRRGQEARLRCSPMKGHSHVYWYRQLPEEGLKFMVYLQKENIIDESGMPKERFSAEFPKEGPSILRIQQVVRGDSAAYFCASSPGSSTDTQYFGPGTRLTVL.

This clone was seen a handful of times. CDR3 loop: CASSYSKRLAVYEQYF. CDR3 DNA: TGTGCCAGCAGTTACTCTAAAAGACTAGCGGTCTACGAGCAGTACTTC. V gene TRBV6-6 combines with J gene TRBJ2-7; TRBD2 matches at 9 bases. This CDR3 has 16 residues. J was trimmed by 3 bases and V by 0 bases; bases with no gene match: 6. Germline V gene data show CDR1 as MNHNY and CDR2 as SVGAGI (reference sequence).

Ten or more counts support this clone. The chain recombines TRBV6-1 with TRBJ2-7; D perhaps matches TRBD1 (6 bases). Per the germline V gene, CDR1 is MNHNS and CDR2 is SASEGT. V lost 4 bases, J lost 2 bases, and 12 bases lay in between. This CDR3 spans 14 amino acids. The DNA of the CDR3 is TGTGCCAGCAGTGGAAACAGGGCCCCCTACGAGCAGTACTTC. Translation: CASSGNRAPYEQYF.

This clone was found many times. A read error is possible here, since a much larger clone lies one base away. The V call is TRBV2, the J call TRBJ2-2; D may be TRBD2 (5 bases). The CDR3 is 13 amino acids. Germline V gene sequence: CDR1 SNHLY, CDR2 FYNNEI. Trimming cost V 5 bases and J 6 bases, with 10 bases left between them. CDR3 sequence: CASSRGGSGELFF. The CDR3 DNA reads TGTGCCAGCAGTCGTGGCGGGTCCGGGGAGCTGTTTTTT.

This clone was observed many times. One end of the junction varies from germline; a read error may be responsible. V usage is TRBV7-7 and J usage is TRBJ2-2, with TRBD1 matching 7 bases. Germline V lookup: CDR1 SSHAT, CDR2 FNYEAQ (reference sequence). The CDR3 is made up of 15 amino acids. The CDR3 nucleotides are TGTGCTAGCAGCCCGGTGGGACAGCCGACCGGGGAGCTGTTTTTT. Protein product: CASSPVGQPTGELFF.

This clone was observed at least ten times. The genes are TRBV12-3 or TRBV12-4 and TRBJ1-1; weak D call: TRBD1 (5 bases). Trimming shortened V by 7 bases and J by 1 base, and 10 bases separated the two germline ends. The CDR3 consists of 13 residues. The DNA for the CDR3 is TGTGCCAGCAACAAGGGGAGGAACACTGAAGCTTTCTTT. Protein: CASNKGRNTEAFF.

There are a few counts of this clone. This chain joins TRBV6-2 or TRBV6-3 and TRBJ2-5, with D unclear. The V gene lost 6 bases and the J gene lost 2 bases, with 13 bases spanning the gap. The germline gives CDR1 MNHEY, CDR2 SVGEGT. This CDR3 comprises 14 residues. The CDR3 region is CASRRLMDQETQYF. The CDR3 region has the DNA TGTGCCAGCAGACGCTTGATGGATCAAGAGACCCAGTACTTC.

This clone was picked up a small number of times. One base away lies a much larger clone, so this may be a sequencing read error. The V gene is TRBV3-1, the J gene TRBJ1-1; 9 positions match TRBD1. Germline trimming cut 1 base from V and 5 bases from J; bases unmatched to any gene: 14. This CDR3 contains 18 residues. Germline V gene data show CDR1 as LGHDT and CDR2 as YNNKEL (reference sequence). The DNA for the CDR3 is TGTGCCAGCAGCCAAGTAGCTAGCAAACCGGGACAGGGTACTGAAGCTTTCTTT. Translation: CASSQVASKPGQGTEAFF.

This clone has a handful of counts. Other DNA sequences in this sample translate to the same CDR3. The rearrangement links TRBV7-9 to TRBJ2-5; D is uncertain. The germline V and J ends were trimmed by 0 bases and 5 bases, with 7 bases remaining between them. The germline gives CDR1 SEHNR, CDR2 FQNEAQ (reference sequence). The CDR3 loop spans 13 amino acids. The CDR3 protein is CASSLALGETQYF. The CDR3 region has the DNA TGTGCCAGCAGCTTAGCTTTGGGGGAGACCCAGTACTTC.

This clone qualifies as medium-sized (0.01 to 0.1%). J is TRBJ2-1 and V is TRBV6-1; D may be TRBD1 (6 bases). V gave up 4 bases and J gave up 9 bases, with 13 bases separating them. The CDR3 sequence is 13 residues long. Germline V lookup: CDR1 MNHNS, CDR2 SASEGT. CDR3 amino acids: CASSGTGFGEQFF. The CDR3 DNA is TGTGCCAGCAGTGGAACAGGGTTTGGTGAGCAGTTCTTC.

This clone was picked up a small number of times. The chain carries TRBV6-1 and TRBJ1-1; D is ambiguous. Germline CDR1 and CDR2: MNHNS and SASEGT. The V end was cut by 5 bases, the J end by 13 bases, with 20 bases between. CDR3 length: 13 residues. The CDR3 DNA follows: TGTGCCAGCAGTTCACCTGGGAACACTGGAGATTTCTTT. Its translation: CASSSPGNTGDFF.

Only a few counts were recorded for this clone. V gene TRBV6-1 combines with J gene TRBJ2-7; D may be TRBD2 (5 bases). Trimming pared 0 bases from V and 2 bases from J, leaving 11 bases between. Per germline, CDR1 MNHNS and CDR2 SASEGT. This CDR3 has 15 residues. Written as DNA, the CDR3 is TGTGCCAGCAGTGAAGCGGTGACTATCGCCTACGAGCAGTACTTC. It is translated as CASSEAVTIAYEQYF.

Many counts were recorded for this clone. The chain combines TRBV6-1 with TRBJ2-6, with a tentative D call TRBD2 (5 bases). Trimming took off 3 bases at V and 0 bases at J, with 6 bases between the two ends. The CDR3 extends over 15 amino acids. Germline CDR1 MNHNS, CDR2 SASEGT. CDR3 loop: CASSDGSSGANVLTF. The CDR3 DNA reads TGTGCCAGCAGTGATGGGAGCTCTGGGGCCAACGTCCTGACTTTC.

This clone was seen repeatedly, ten times or more. The J gene is TRBJ2-5, the V gene TRBV25-1; 7 bases match TRBD2. Looked up from germline, CDR1 is MGHDK and CDR2 is SYGVNS. The CDR3 has 15 amino acids. The junction had 6 bases not matched to a gene; V was cut back by 5 bases and J by 0 bases. The CDR3 sequence is CASSYPSGDQETQYF. The CDR3 DNA is TGTGCCAGCAGTTATCCTAGCGGAGACCAAGAGACCCAGTACTTC.

This clone was recorded many times. The V gene is TRBV12-5, the J gene TRBJ2-1; 11 bases match TRBD2. In germline, CDR1 is LGHNT, CDR2 FRNRAP. The CDR3 spans 16 residues. J was trimmed by 8 bases and V by 2 bases; bases with no gene match: 8. The DNA of the CDR3 is TGTGCTAGTGGTTTGTCCGGACTAGCGGGCCCATATGAGCAGTTCTTC. This gives the protein CASGLSGLAGPYEQFF. The variable domain in full, with the rest retrieved from reference TRBV12-5 and TRBJ2-1, is DARVTQTPRHKVTEMGQEVTMRCQPILGHNTVFWYRQTMMQGLELLAYFRNRAPLDDSGMPKDRFSAEMPDATLATLKIQPSEPRDSAVYFCASGLSGLAGPYEQFFGPGTRLTVL.

This clone appeared many times. The gene calls are TRBV29-1 and TRBJ2-7; 8 nucleotides align to TRBD1. Germline V CDR1 and CDR2: SQVTM, ANQGSEA. This CDR3 has 12 amino acids. With V trimmed by 3 bases and J by 3 bases, 1 base remained unmatched. DNA of the CDR3: TGCAGCGTTGATGGACAGGGCTACGAGCAGTACTTC. This translates into CSVDGQGYEQYF.

This clone was seen repeatedly, ten times or more. This chain connects TRBV6-5 to TRBJ2-2; D is perhaps TRBD2 (5 bases). The germline V gene encodes CDR1 MNHEY and CDR2 SVGAGI. The CDR3 totals 16 residues. Trimming pared 2 bases from V and 3 bases from J, leaving 13 bases between. CDR3 loop: CASSYRTVGDTGELFF. CDR3 DNA: TGTGCCAGCAGTTACAGGACTGTAGGTGACACCGGGGAGCTGTTTTTT.

This clone was counted at least ten times. The chain couples TRBV19 to TRBJ2-2; 13 bases line up with TRBD2. The CDR3 has 18 amino acids. Germline-derived CDR1 and CDR2 are LNHDA and SQIVND (reference sequence). The V gene end was trimmed by 4 bases and the J gene end by 5 bases; junction bases not matched to a gene: 10. The CDR3 region is CASSRKGLAGVRTGELFF. In DNA, the CDR3 is TGTGCCAGTAGTAGAAAAGGACTAGCGGGAGTTCGGACCGGGGAGCTGTTTTTT.

This clone was counted many times. The V call is TRBV2, the J call TRBJ2-1; TRBD2 aligns across 13 bases. Germline V CDR1 and CDR2: SNHLY, FYNNEI. The CDR3 is made up of 15 amino acids. The V and J ends lost 7 bases and 10 bases, in that order; junction bases with no gene match: 10. The CDR3 region has the DNA TGTGCCAGCAAACCGGGACTAGCGGGACGTGGGGAGCAGTTCTTC. Amino acid sequence: CASKPGLAGRGEQFF.

Details on this clone: A read error may account for a junction end that differs from germline. V is TRBV14 and J is TRBJ2-5, with TRBD1 identical over 7 bases. Germline-derived CDR1 and CDR2 are SGHDN and FVKESK. CDR3 length equals 18 residues. In nucleotides, the CDR3 is TGTGCCAGCAGCCCATCGGGACAGCCGATCCTCGACCAAGAGACCCTGTACTTC. It encodes CASSPSGQPILDQETLYF.

The gene calls are TRBV20-1 and TRBJ1-5, with 9 bases identical to TRBD1. This CDR3 region has 15 residues. The junction had 12 bases not matched to a gene; V was cut back by 5 bases and J by 7 bases. CDR1 DFQATT and CDR2 SNEGSKA come from the germline V gene (reference sequence). The CDR3 nucleotides are TGCAGTGCTCTGAACGGACAGGGGCTGGGGCAGCCCCAGCATTTT. Translation gives CSALNGQGLGQPQHF.

This clone was seen many times. This chain links TRBV20-1 with TRBJ1-1; 8 nucleotides align to TRBD1. V trimming: 0 bases; J trimming: 1 base; junction bases outside the gene matches: 4. The CDR3 extends over 15 amino acids. CDR1 is DFQATT and CDR2 is SNEGSKA in the germline V gene (reference sequence). CDR3: CSARDSQGGNTEAFF. CDR3 DNA sequence: TGCAGTGCTAGAGATTCACAGGGGGGGAACACTGAAGCTTTCTTT.

This clone was seen ten or more times. This chain joins TRBV4-1 and TRBJ1-2, with D possibly being TRBD1 (5 bases). Trimming took off 5 bases at V and 2 bases at J, with 15 bases between the two ends. The CDR3 is 15 residues long. Per germline, CDR1 MGHRA and CDR2 YSYEKL. CDR3 in DNA: TGCGCCAGCAGCGAAGCACATTGGGGGAACTATGGCTACACCTTC. Protein product: CASSEAHWGNYGYTF.